Below, 14 T cell receptor beta chains from the same sample are listed, as sequenced in a study of cytomegalovirus exposure and HLA in healthy donors. The PCR contained 60 Vbeta and 13 Jbeta primers. TCRdb keeps only in-frame clones here, not all; method: immunoSEQ multiplex PCR. The profile shows approximately 160,000 clones, around 82% of them singletons. Sequencing used PBMCs. The receptors stem from a male donor in good health and CMV-seronegative.

The CDR3 here is CASSESGTGVYEQYF. Here the CDR3 DNA reads TGTGCCAGCAGTGAATCCGGGACAGGGGTCTACGAGCAGTACTTC. V usage is TRBV6-1 and J usage is TRBJ2-7, with 10 positions matching TRBD1. This CDR3 has 15 residues. Losses at the gene ends were 2 bases for V and 3 bases for J; bases not matched to a gene: 4. Germline values: CDR1 MNHNS, CDR2 SASEGT.

V is TRBV12-5 and J is TRBJ1-1; maybe TRBD1 (6 bases). The V end lost 6 bases, the J end lost 2 bases, and 10 bases lay between the germline ends. Germline CDR1 and CDR2: LGHNT and FRNRAP. CDR3 length: 13 amino acids. CDR3 amino acids: CASGRTVNTEAFF. CDR3 sequence (DNA): TGTGCTAGTGGGCGGACAGTTAACACTGAAGCTTTCTTT.

The chain couples TRBV5-1 to TRBJ1-2; TRBD1 is a possible D gene (5 bases). Between the trimmed V and J ends, which lost 4 bases and 0 bases, there was a span of 13 bases. CDR3 length: 15 amino acids. Germline assignment: CDR1 SGHRS and CDR2 YFSETQ. The CDR3, as DNA: TGCGCCAGCAGCGCCAGGACAAGAGCTAACTATGGCTACACCTTC. Translating it yields CASSARTRANYGYTF.

The chain combines TRBV29-1 with TRBJ2-3, with D possibly matching TRBD2 (6 bases). The CDR3 consists of 13 residues. V lost 7 bases, J lost 2 bases, and 13 bases lay in between. Germline CDR1 SQVTM, CDR2 ANQGSEA. The CDR3 DNA follows: TGCAGCGACGCATTAGCGGACACAGATACGCAGTATTTT. This codes for CSDALADTDTQYF.

The chain couples TRBV9 to TRBJ2-7; 9 nucleotides line up with TRBD1. The CDR3 extends over 17 amino acids. Germline V gives CDR1 SGDLS, CDR2 YYNGEE. V lost 4 bases and J lost 3; bases outside the gene matches: 14. CDR3 in amino acids: CASSPEGGQGPGYEQYF. DNA of the CDR3: TGTGCCAGCAGCCCGGAGGGGGGACAGGGACCCGGCTACGAGCAGTACTTC.

This chain connects TRBV21-1 to TRBJ2-1; the table's D call TRBD2 went unverified against the DNA. TRBV21-1 constitutes a pseudogene. The CDR3 sequence is 15 residues long. CDR3 region: CASRGGEESYNGQFF. As DNA, the CDR3 is TGTGCCAGCAGGGGAGGGGAGGAGAGCTACAATGGGCAGTTCTTC.

This chain connects TRBV7-6 to TRBJ2-7; a weak D match, TRBD2 (6 bases). CDR1 SGHVS and CDR2 FNYEAQ come from the germline V gene. This CDR3 spans 14 amino acids. Trimming took 1 base from V and 2 from J, leaving 9 bases between them. The CDR3 DNA reads as TGTGCCAGCAGCTTAGAGGAGGGTCCCTACGAGCAGTACTTC. Its protein is CASSLEEGPYEQYF.

The chain couples TRBV15 to TRBJ1-4; D possibly corresponds to TRBD1 (5 bases). V was shortened by 5 bases and J by 5 bases, with 15 bases between the two germline ends. This CDR3 spans 15 amino acids. The germline V gene encodes CDR1 LNHNV and CDR2 YYDKDF (reference sequence). In nucleotides, the CDR3 is TGTGCCACCAGCGGCGCGGGGGATAGGAATGAAAAACTGTTTTTT. Protein product: CATSGAGDRNEKLFF. The variable domain in full, completed from reference TRBV15 and TRBJ1-4, reads DAMVIQNPRYQVTQFGKPVTLSCSQTLNHNVMYWYQQKSSQAPKLLFHYYDKDFNNEADTPDNFQSRRPNTSFCFLDIRSPGLGDTAMYLCATSGAGDRNEKLFFGSGTQLSVL.

The chain carries TRBV15 and TRBJ2-4, with TRBD1 identical over 9 bases. This CDR3 has 16 residues. V dropped 3 bases and J dropped 6; count of bases not matched to a gene: 9. The germline gives CDR1 LNHNV, CDR2 YYDKDF (reference sequence). CDR3 bases: TGTGCCACCAGCAGGGGGGGACAGGGCATGACAAACATTCAGTACTTC. Translation gives CATSRGGQGMTNIQYF.

This chain connects TRBV6-5 to TRBJ2-3; 8 bases align to TRBD2. V gave up 6 bases and J gave up 4 bases; unmatched junction bases: 6. The germline gives CDR1 MNHEY, CDR2 SVGAGI. The CDR3 covers 14 residues. CDR3 sequence: CASRKAGAPDTQYF. CDR3 sequence (DNA): TGTGCCAGCAGAAAAGCGGGGGCCCCAGATACGCAGTATTTT.

V usage is TRBV7-3 and J usage is TRBJ1-2, with D tentatively TRBD1 (6 bases). Trimming left V 0 bases short and J 8 bases short, with 19 bases between. The CDR3 contains 16 residues. The germline V gene encodes CDR1 SGHTA and CDR2 FQGTGA. The CDR3 spells CASSLTGTPEPYGYTF. In DNA, the CDR3 is TGTGCCAGCAGCTTAACCGGGACACCTGAACCCTACGGCTACACCTTC.

The CDR3 region is CASSPDGSYGYTF. CDR3 bases: TGTGCCAGCAGCCCCGACGGGAGCTATGGCTACACCTTC. This chain links TRBV14 with TRBJ1-2; no reliable D call. Germline lookup yields CDR1 SGHDN and CDR2 FVKESK. V was trimmed by 4 bases and J by 4 bases, leaving 10 bases between them. The length of the CDR3 is 13 residues.

This clone was counted a single time. This sequence joins TRBV7-9 and TRBJ2-6, with 9 bases identical to TRBD2. CDR3 length: 17 amino acids. The V segment lost 8 bases and the J segment 2 bases; nucleotides outside the gene matches: 10. The germline CDR1 and CDR2 sequences are SEHNR and FQNEAQ (reference sequence). For the CDR3, the DNA is TGTGCCAGCGGGGCGGGGGGGCCATTGACTGGGGCCAACGTCCTGACTTTC. It yields the protein CASGAGGPLTGANVLTF.

CDR3 nucleotide sequence: TGTGCCAGCAGCCCAGGACACTCTAATTCACCCCTCCACTTT. Amino acid sequence: CASSPGHSNSPLHF. V usage is TRBV7-8 and J usage is TRBJ1-6, with D possibly TRBD1 on 5 matching bases. The germline V gene encodes CDR1 SGHVS and CDR2 FQNEAQ. V was pared by 5 bases and J by 6 bases, with 11 bases between. This CDR3 has 14 amino acids.